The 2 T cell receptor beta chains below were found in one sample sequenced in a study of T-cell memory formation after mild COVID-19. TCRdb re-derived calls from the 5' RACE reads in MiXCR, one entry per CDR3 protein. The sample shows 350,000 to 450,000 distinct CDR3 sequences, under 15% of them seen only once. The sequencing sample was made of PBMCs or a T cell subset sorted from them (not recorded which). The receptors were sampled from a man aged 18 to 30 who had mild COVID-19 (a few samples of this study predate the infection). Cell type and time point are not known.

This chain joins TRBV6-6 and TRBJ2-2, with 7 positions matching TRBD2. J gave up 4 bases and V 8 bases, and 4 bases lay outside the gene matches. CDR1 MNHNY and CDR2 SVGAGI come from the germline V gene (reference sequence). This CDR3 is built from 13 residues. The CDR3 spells CASRLAPTGELFF. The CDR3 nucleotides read TGTGCCAGCCGACTAGCACCCACCGGGGAGCTGTTTTTT.

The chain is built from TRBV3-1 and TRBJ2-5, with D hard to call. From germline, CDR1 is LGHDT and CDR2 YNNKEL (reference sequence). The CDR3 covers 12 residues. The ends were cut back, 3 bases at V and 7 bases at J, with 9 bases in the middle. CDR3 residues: CASSHPFGTQYF. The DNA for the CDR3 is TGTGCCAGCAGCCACCCATTCGGGACCCAGTACTTC.